The clone carrying this T cell receptor beta chain came up a few times. Using immunoSEQ multiplex PCR, the repertoire was profiled, and TCRdb retains in-frame clones only, with some absent. The sample holds more than 550,000 clones, 70% to 90% seen once. This CDR3 is 16 amino acids long. The germline V gene has CDR1 SGHRS and CDR2 YFSETQ. V lost 4 bases and J lost 5, with 18 bases in between. The data stem from a study of shared T cell receptors in the human thymus. This sample was also put to use in a study of human thymus T cells. That source reports: Congenital heart defects were the reason for the corrective surgery that the donors, healthy Finnish infants, were having. Thymus tissue for the work was resected from patients undergoing corrective heart surgery. It looked as if thymic and blood repertoires used V and J genes in a biased way. Unrelated individuals were reported by related research to share highly overlapping thymic repertoires.

The sequence came from a girl less than two years old with a congenital heart defect. The chain employs TRBV5-1 and TRBJ1-4; the D is unclear. Source material: thymocytes. As DNA, the CDR3 is TGCGCCAGCAGCACCTTGTACCGACGGGAAAATGAAAAACTGTTTTTT. It translates to CASSTLYRRENEKLFF.